This T cell receptor beta chain was captured in a study of blood T cell repertoires in COVID-19. The CDR3 has 16 residues. The germline V gene encodes CDR1 MNHEY and CDR2 SVGEGT. J was trimmed by 1 base and V by 6 bases; bases with no gene match: 6. Assay used: immunoSEQ multiplex PCR; TCRdb lists only in-frame clones, some missing. The data show about 280,000 clones, with approximately 85% seen just once and less than 6.5% held by the top ten. Sequences were obtained from peripheral blood. The receptor was isolated from a man in his fifties or sixties with active or convalescent COVID-19. The chain employs TRBV6-2 or TRBV6-3 and TRBJ2-7, with 13 bases lining up with TRBD2. The CDR3 region has the DNA TGTGCCAGCAGCACCCGGACTAGCGGGAGTTCCTACGAGCAGTACTTC. Its protein is CASSTRTSGSSYEQYF.